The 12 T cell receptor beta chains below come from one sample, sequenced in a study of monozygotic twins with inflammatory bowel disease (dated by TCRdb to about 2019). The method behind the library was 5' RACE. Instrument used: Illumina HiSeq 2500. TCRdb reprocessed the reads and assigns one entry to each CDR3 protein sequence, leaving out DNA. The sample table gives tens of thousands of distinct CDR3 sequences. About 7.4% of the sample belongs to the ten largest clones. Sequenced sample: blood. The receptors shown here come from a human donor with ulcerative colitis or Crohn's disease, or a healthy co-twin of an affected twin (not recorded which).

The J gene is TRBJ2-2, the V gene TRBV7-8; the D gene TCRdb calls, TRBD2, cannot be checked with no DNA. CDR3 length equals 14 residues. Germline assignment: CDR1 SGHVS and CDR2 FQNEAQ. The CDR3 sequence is CASGRTANTGELFF.

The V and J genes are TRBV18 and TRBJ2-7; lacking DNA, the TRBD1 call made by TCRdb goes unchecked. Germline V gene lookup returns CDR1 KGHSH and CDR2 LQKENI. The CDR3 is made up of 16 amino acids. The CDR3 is CASSPQSGTASYEQYF.

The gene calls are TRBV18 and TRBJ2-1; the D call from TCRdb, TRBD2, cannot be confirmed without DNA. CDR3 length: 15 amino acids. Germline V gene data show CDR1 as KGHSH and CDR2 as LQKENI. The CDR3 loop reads CASSPVLAAYNEQFF.

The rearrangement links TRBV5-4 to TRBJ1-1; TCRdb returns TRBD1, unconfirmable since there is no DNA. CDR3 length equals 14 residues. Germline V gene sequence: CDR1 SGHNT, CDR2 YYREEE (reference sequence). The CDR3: CASTPNEYSTEAFF.

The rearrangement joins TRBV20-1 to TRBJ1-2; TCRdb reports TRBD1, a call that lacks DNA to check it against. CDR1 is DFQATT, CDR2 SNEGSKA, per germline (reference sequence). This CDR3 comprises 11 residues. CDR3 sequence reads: CSGPRAGGYTF.

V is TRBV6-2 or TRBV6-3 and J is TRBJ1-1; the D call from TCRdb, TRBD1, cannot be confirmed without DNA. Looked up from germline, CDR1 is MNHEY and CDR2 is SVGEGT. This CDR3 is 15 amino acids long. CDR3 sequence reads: CASSFGRWGLTEAFF.

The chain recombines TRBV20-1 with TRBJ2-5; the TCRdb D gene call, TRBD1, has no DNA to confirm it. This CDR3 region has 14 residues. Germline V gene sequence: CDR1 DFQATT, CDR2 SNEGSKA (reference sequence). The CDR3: CSAREGEGERTQYF.

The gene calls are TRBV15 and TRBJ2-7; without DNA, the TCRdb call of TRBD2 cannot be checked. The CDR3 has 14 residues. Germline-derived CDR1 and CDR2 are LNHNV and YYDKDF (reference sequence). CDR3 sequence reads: CATSRDPASSEQYF.

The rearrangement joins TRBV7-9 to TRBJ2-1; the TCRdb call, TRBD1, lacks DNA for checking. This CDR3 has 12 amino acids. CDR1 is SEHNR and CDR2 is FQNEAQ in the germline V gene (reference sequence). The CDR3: CASSPRTGEQFF.

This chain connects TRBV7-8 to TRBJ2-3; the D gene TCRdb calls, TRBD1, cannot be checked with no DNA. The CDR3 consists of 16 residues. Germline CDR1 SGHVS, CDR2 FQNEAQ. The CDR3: CASSPRGRSSTDTQYF. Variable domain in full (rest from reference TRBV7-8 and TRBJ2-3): GAGVSQSPRYKVAKRGQDVALRCDPISGHVSLFWYQQALGQGPEFLTYFQNEAQLDKSGLPSDRFFAERPEGSVSTLKIQRTQQEDSAVYLCASSPRGRSSTDTQYFGPGTRLTVL.

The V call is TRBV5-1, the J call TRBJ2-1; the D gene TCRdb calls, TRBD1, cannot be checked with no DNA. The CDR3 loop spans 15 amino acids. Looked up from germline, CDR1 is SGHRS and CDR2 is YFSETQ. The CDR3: CASSATGQGIVEQFF.

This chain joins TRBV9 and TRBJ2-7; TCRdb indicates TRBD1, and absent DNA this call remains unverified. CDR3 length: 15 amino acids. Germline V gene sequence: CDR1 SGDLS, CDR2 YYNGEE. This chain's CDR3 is CASSVGGQSSYEQYF.